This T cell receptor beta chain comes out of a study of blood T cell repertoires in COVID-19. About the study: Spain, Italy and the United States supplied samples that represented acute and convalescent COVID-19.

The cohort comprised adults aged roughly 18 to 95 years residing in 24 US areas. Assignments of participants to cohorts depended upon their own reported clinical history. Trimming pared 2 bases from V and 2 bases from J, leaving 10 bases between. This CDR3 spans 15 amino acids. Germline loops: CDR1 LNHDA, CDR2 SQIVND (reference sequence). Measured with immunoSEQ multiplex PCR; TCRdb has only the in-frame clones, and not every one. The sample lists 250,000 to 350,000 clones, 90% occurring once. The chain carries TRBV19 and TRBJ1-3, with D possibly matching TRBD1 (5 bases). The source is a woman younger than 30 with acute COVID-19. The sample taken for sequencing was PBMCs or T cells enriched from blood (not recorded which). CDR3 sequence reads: CASSITSGPGNTIYF. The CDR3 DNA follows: TGTGCCAGTAGTATAACCTCAGGGCCTGGAAACACCATATATTTT.